Reported below is one T cell receptor beta chain. Original handling: Amplified reference gene primers provided the basis for estimating nucleated cell counts. Using immunoSEQ multiplex PCR, the repertoire was profiled, and TCRdb retains in-frame clones only, with some absent. V and J calls and clone size are copied from that table; D and trimming were computed from the DNA. The table records about 230,000 clones, approximately 88% of them present only once. The sample belongs to a study of blood T cell repertoires in COVID-19. Sequencing used PBMCs or T cells enriched from blood (not recorded which). The sequence came from a woman in her thirties who had been exposed to COVID-19.

CDR3 region: CASSPQTGGSGYTF. The CDR3, as DNA: TGTGCCAGCAGTCCCCAGACAGGGGGTTCCGGCTACACCTTC. The chain has TRBV28 and TRBJ1-2; 9 bases match TRBD1. The CDR3 spans 14 residues. CDR1 is MDHEN and CDR2 is SYDVKM in the germline V gene. V lost 5 bases and J lost 8; bases outside the gene matches: 9.